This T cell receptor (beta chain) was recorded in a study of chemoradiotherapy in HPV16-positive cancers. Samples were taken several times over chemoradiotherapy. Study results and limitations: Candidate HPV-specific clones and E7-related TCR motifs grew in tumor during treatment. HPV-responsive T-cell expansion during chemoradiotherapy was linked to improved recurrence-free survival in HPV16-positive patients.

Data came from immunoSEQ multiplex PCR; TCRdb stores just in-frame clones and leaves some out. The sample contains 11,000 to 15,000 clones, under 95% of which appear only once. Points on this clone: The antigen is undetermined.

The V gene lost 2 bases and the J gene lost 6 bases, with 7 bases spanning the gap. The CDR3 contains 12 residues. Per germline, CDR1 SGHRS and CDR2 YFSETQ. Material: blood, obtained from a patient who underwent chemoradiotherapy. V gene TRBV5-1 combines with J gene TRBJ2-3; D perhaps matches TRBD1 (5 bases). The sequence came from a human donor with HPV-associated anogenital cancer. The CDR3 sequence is CASSLNRDTQYF. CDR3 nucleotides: TGCGCCAGCAGCTTAAACAGGGATACGCAGTATTTT.